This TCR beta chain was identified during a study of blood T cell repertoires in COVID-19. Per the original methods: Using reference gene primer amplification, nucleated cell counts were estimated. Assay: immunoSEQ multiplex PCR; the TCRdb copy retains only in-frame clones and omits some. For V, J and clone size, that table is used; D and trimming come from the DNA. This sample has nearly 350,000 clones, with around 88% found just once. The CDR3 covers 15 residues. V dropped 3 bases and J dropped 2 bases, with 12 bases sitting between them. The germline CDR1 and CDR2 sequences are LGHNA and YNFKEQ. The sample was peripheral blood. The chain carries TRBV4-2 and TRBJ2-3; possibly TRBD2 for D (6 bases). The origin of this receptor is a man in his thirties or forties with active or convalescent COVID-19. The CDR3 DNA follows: TGTGCCAGCAGCCAGACGGAGGGATTCACAGATACGCAGTATTTT. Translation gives CASSQTEGFTDTQYF.